The 27 T cell receptor beta chains listed next were all sequenced from one sample in a study of beta chain features in type 1 diabetes. As every portion of the isolated RNA was reverse transcribed, the sequencing read expressed TCRB transcripts. Method: immunoSEQ multiplex PCR; TCRdb's copy keeps in-frame clones and lacks some. The sample carries hundreds of thousands of clones, 15% to 18% recorded once. The sequenced sample consisted of naive CD4+ T cells from blood. These receptors all stem from a man between 18 and 35 years old in good health.

This clone occurred a few times. This chain uses TRBV14 with TRBJ2-5, with 7 bases aligning to TRBD2. Per the germline V gene, CDR1 is SGHDN and CDR2 is FVKESK. J lost 1 base, V lost 2 bases, and 4 bases had no gene match. The CDR3 consists of 15 residues. The CDR3: CASSQRPGGQETQYF. CDR3 in DNA: TGTGCCAGCAGCCAACGCCCGGGGGGCCAAGAGACCCAGTACTTC.

The genes are TRBV30 and TRBJ1-1; D may be TRBD1 (6 bases). CDR1 is GTSNPN and CDR2 is SVGIG in the germline V gene (reference sequence). The CDR3 length is 16 residues. V shed 4 bases and J shed 3 bases, with 21 bases lying between them. CDR3 amino acids: CAWMLGQLRSHTEAFF. The CDR3 bases are TGTGCCTGGATGCTCGGACAGCTCCGGTCCCACACTGAAGCTTTCTTT.

This clone turned up a few times. The chain combines TRBV7-2 with TRBJ2-3, with 7 nucleotides matching TRBD1. This CDR3 contains 17 residues. CDR1 and CDR2 (germline): SGHTA, FQGNSA. After removal of 3 bases from V and 0 bases from J, the junction contained 9 bases not matched to a gene. In DNA, the CDR3 is TGTGCCAGCAGCTTGGGGACAGTGCGTACTAGCACAGATACGCAGTATTTT. Residues: CASSLGTVRTSTDTQYF.

This clone occurred a few times. The J gene is TRBJ2-7, the V gene TRBV20-1; possibly TRBD1 for D (6 bases). The CDR3 has 11 residues. The V gene's germline CDR1 is DFQATT and CDR2 SNEGSKA (reference sequence). The germline V and J ends were trimmed by 1 base and 5 bases, with 6 bases remaining between them. Here the CDR3 DNA reads TGCAGTGCTAGAGGGACAGACGAGCAGTACTTC. Translation gives CSARGTDEQYF.

This chain uses TRBV28 with TRBJ1-3; TRBD1 matches 8 bases. V gave up 6 bases and J gave up 4 bases; unmatched junction bases: 8. Germline V lookup: CDR1 MDHEN, CDR2 SYDVKM. This CDR3 comprises 15 residues. As DNA, the CDR3 is TGTGCCAGCAGGCCAGACAGGGGAAGGGGAAACACCATATATTTT. Translating gives CASRPDRGRGNTIYF.

This chain connects TRBV7-9 to TRBJ2-2; 9 nucleotides match TRBD2. The V segment lost 3 bases and the J segment 7 bases; nucleotides outside the gene matches: 6. The CDR3 totals 15 residues. Germline CDR1 reads SEHNR; CDR2 reads FQNEAQ (reference sequence). CDR3 nucleotide sequence: TGTGCCAGCAGCTTGCCTAGCGGGAAAGTCGGGGAGCTGTTTTTT. It translates to CASSLPSGKVGELFF. Full variable domain (rest looked up from reference TRBV7-9 and TRBJ2-2): DTGVSQNPRHKITKRGQNVTFRCDPISEHNRLYWYRQTLGQGPEFLTYFQNEAQLEKSRLLSDRFSAERPKGSFSTLEIQRTEQGDSAMYLCASSLPSGKVGELFFGEGSRLTVL.

This clone turned up a few times. This sequence joins TRBV29-1 and TRBJ1-3; D unresolved. This CDR3 comprises 12 residues. Germline CDR1 SQVTM, CDR2 ANQGSEA. V gave up 4 bases and J gave up 3 bases, with 7 bases separating them. CDR3 residues: CSVGWFGNTIYF. The CDR3 DNA reads as TGCAGCGTTGGATGGTTTGGAAACACCATATATTTT.

The chain links TRBV25-1 to TRBJ1-5; 7 nucleotides match TRBD1. The CDR3 consists of 15 residues. With 8 bases clipped from V and 5 bases from J, the junction kept 12 bases outside the gene matches. Germline V gene sequence: CDR1 MGHDK, CDR2 SYGVNS. The CDR3 nucleotides are TGTGCCAGCGGCCCTTTAGACAGGGAATATCAGCCCCAGCATTTT. Translation: CASGPLDREYQPQHF.

This clone appeared a few times. This chain links TRBV20-1 with TRBJ2-1, with D perhaps TRBD1 (5 bases). The V and J ends lost 6 bases and 10 bases respectively, with 13 bases between them. Germline CDR1 reads DFQATT; CDR2 reads SNEGSKA (reference sequence). The CDR3 has 11 amino acids. The chain's CDR3 is CSALGAREQFF. The CDR3 DNA reads as TGCAGTGCCCTAGGGGCTCGCGAGCAGTTCTTC.

The rearrangement joins TRBV28 to TRBJ2-1, with 9 bases fitting TRBD2. Per the germline V gene, CDR1 is MDHEN and CDR2 is SYDVKM. The CDR3 runs 16 residues. The V and J ends lost 1 base and 5 bases, in that order; junction bases with no gene match: 6. CDR3 coding DNA: TGTGCCAGCAGTTTATCTTTAGCGGGAGCCCACAATGAGCAGTTCTTC. Its protein product is CASSLSLAGAHNEQFF.

This clone was recorded a few times. The gene calls are TRBV10-3 and TRBJ2-7; weak D call: TRBD1 (6 bases). The CDR3 contains 14 residues. Looked up from germline, CDR1 is ENHRY and CDR2 is SYGVKD. Deletions cut 3 bases from V and 3 bases from J, with 12 bases between. The CDR3 region is CAISDRGLHYEQYF. DNA of the CDR3: TGTGCCATCAGTGACAGGGGTTTACACTACGAGCAGTACTTC.

A note on this clone: Other DNA sequences in this sample translate to the same CDR3. The chain joins TRBV5-1 to TRBJ2-1; D is perhaps TRBD1 (5 bases). Trimming stripped 2 bases from V and 0 bases from J, with 6 bases between. CDR1 and CDR2 from the germline V gene are SGHRS and YFSETQ. The CDR3 extends over 14 amino acids. The CDR3 bases are TGCGCCAGCAGCTTAGACAGCTCCTACAATGAGCAGTTCTTC. Protein sequence: CASSLDSSYNEQFF.

The chain combines TRBV27 with TRBJ2-7; TRBD1 matches at 7 bases. Per the germline V gene, CDR1 is MNHEY and CDR2 is SMNVEV (reference sequence). Germline trimming cut 4 bases from V and 2 bases from J; bases unmatched to any gene: 8. This CDR3 is built from 15 residues. CDR3 nucleotide sequence: TGTGCCAGCAGTTCGCCGGGGACAGTGCCCTACGAGCAGTACTTC. This codes for CASSSPGTVPYEQYF.

This clone was counted between two and nine times. The chain has TRBV9 and TRBJ2-7, with a tentative D call TRBD1 (6 bases). The germline V gene encodes CDR1 SGDLS and CDR2 YYNGEE. The CDR3 runs 14 residues. V lost 0 bases and J 6 bases, leaving 13 bases between the germline ends. CDR3 DNA sequence: TGTGCCAGCAGCGTAGAACAGGGAAACGGCGAGCAGTACTTC. Translating gives CASSVEQGNGEQYF.

The chain employs TRBV7-8 and TRBJ1-2; 10 bases agree with TRBD1. The CDR3 runs 15 residues. Germline V gene sequence: CDR1 SGHVS, CDR2 FQNEAQ. V lost 4 bases, J lost 8 bases, and 10 bases stayed unmatched. The CDR3 sequence is CASSSRGQGQHGYTF. CDR3 nucleotide sequence: TGTGCCAGCAGCTCCCGGGGACAGGGGCAGCACGGCTACACCTTC.

This chain joins TRBV7-9 and TRBJ1-1; D uncertain. Trimming left V 0 bases short and J 0 bases short, with 5 bases between. The CDR3 spans 14 residues. CDR1 SEHNR and CDR2 FQNEAQ come from the germline V gene (reference sequence). For the CDR3, the DNA is TGTGCCAGCAGCTTAGCAGAAATGAACACTGAAGCTTTCTTT. Translating gives CASSLAEMNTEAFF.

This clone has more than one count but fewer than ten. This sequence joins TRBV4-2 and TRBJ1-3, with 7 bases matching TRBD1. Germline CDR1 and CDR2: LGHNA and YNFKEQ. Trimming took 5 bases from V and 4 from J; bases not matched to a gene: 8. The length of the CDR3 is 15 residues. For the CDR3, the DNA is TGTGCCAGCAGCGAAACAGGGGCGCTCGGAAACACCATATATTTT. Residues: CASSETGALGNTIYF.

This chain links TRBV5-1 with TRBJ1-1; a weak D match, TRBD1 (5 bases). V was pared by 2 bases and J by 5 bases, with 16 bases between. Germline CDR1 and CDR2: SGHRS and YFSETQ. The CDR3 spans 15 residues. CDR3 amino acids: CASSFHPSKGTEAFF. The CDR3 nucleotides are TGCGCCAGCAGCTTTCATCCCTCTAAGGGGACTGAAGCTTTCTTT.

This clone has just a few counts. J is TRBJ2-1 and V is TRBV19; 10 positions match TRBD1. Germline V CDR1 and CDR2: LNHDA, SQIVND (reference sequence). The V segment lost 6 bases and the J segment 4 bases; nucleotides outside the gene matches: 12. The CDR3 is 17 amino acids. DNA for the CDR3: TGTGCCAGTAGGAGGACAGGGGGAATTCGGGGTTACAATGAGCAGTTCTTC. As protein: CASRRTGGIRGYNEQFF.

The genes are TRBV5-4 and TRBJ2-5; 13 positions agree with TRBD2. This CDR3 contains 16 residues. V trimming: 0 bases; J trimming: 5 bases; junction bases outside the gene matches: 4. Per the germline V gene, CDR1 is SGHNT and CDR2 is YYREEE (reference sequence). The CDR3 reads CASSLGGLAGRETQYF. The CDR3, as DNA: TGTGCCAGCAGCTTGGGGGGACTAGCGGGAAGGGAGACCCAGTACTTC.

The genes are TRBV14 and TRBJ2-3, with D uncertain. The V end lost 1 base, the J end lost 10 bases, and 9 bases lay between the germline ends. CDR1 is SGHDN, CDR2 FVKESK, per germline. The length of the CDR3 is 12 residues. The CDR3 DNA sequence: TGTGCCAGCAGCCAAGTCCCCAGGCCGCAGTATTTT. Translation gives CASSQVPRPQYF.

This chain links TRBV25-1 with TRBJ1-3; possible D gene TRBD1, 5 bases. V gave up 7 bases and J gave up 0 bases, with 13 bases separating them. CDR1 is MGHDK, CDR2 SYGVNS, per germline. CDR3 length: 15 amino acids. CDR3 in amino acids: CASTAGVGSGNTIYF. CDR3 coding DNA: TGTGCCAGCACCGCGGGGGTGGGCTCTGGAAACACCATATATTTT.

V usage is TRBV7-9 and J usage is TRBJ1-2, with TRBD1 matching over 7 bases. The length of the CDR3 is 15 residues. The V gene end was trimmed by 0 bases and the J gene end by 6 bases; junction bases not matched to a gene: 7. Germline V gives CDR1 SEHNR, CDR2 FQNEAQ (reference sequence). In DNA form, the CDR3 reads TGTGCCAGCAGCTTAGCTGGAATCACAGGGGATGGCTACACCTTC. Translation: CASSLAGITGDGYTF.

J is TRBJ2-7 and V is TRBV9; either TRBD1 or TRBD2 may fit D (5 bases each). The CDR3 is 16 residues long. CDR1 is SGDLS, CDR2 YYNGEE, per germline. V lost 4 bases and J 0 bases, leaving 17 bases between the germline ends. This CDR3 is CASSRSGTPSSYEQYF. CDR3 nucleotide sequence: TGTGCCAGCAGCCGATCCGGGACCCCGAGCTCCTACGAGCAGTACTTC.

This sequence joins TRBV7-2 and TRBJ2-7; D ambiguous. V lost 1 base and J lost 1, with 8 bases in between. CDR3 length: 14 residues. Germline V gene sequence: CDR1 SGHTA, CDR2 FQGNSA. DNA of the CDR3: TGTGCCAGCAGCTTAGGACGAGAGTCCTACGAGCAGTACTTC. Encoded protein: CASSLGRESYEQYF.

This clone showed up just a few times. The chain is built from TRBV2 and TRBJ1-1; D might be TRBD1 (6 bases). V was cut by 8 bases and J by 0 bases, with 16 bases left in between. The CDR3 is made up of 15 amino acids. Germline V gene sequence: CDR1 SNHLY, CDR2 FYNNEI. The CDR3 DNA follows: TGTGCCAGCGGATATGACAGGTCTGTGAACACTGAAGCTTTCTTT. As protein: CASGYDRSVNTEAFF.

Only a few counts were recorded for this clone. The V call is TRBV28, the J call TRBJ2-7; D gene unclear. This CDR3 is built from 11 residues. V dropped 3 bases and J dropped 6 bases, with 6 bases sitting between them. Germline V gene data show CDR1 as MDHEN and CDR2 as SYDVKM. The DNA for the CDR3 is TGTGCCAGCAGTTTTGAGGCCGAGCAGTACTTC. Protein product: CASSFEAEQYF.